A selection of T cell receptor beta chains follows, all from one sample in a study of post-analysis software for immune sequencing data. One entry per CDR3 protein results from TCRdb running MiXCR on the PCR reads. Seen here are fewer than 850,000 distinct CDR3 sequences, about half observed once, and the top ten hold over 4.5%. The sequencing input was blood. These receptors originate from a girl aged 5-17 years with multiple sclerosis. CDR3s include the opening cysteine and the closing phenylalanine or tryptophan.

j_gene,v_gene,CDR3aa
TRBJ2-3,TRBV7-3,CASSLGVGGTDTQYF
NA,TRBV3-1,CASSLRGGGTQYF
TRBJ1-2,TRBV12-3/TRBV12-4,CASSLAEALLNYGYTF
TRBJ2-5,TRBV12-3/TRBV12-4,CASSPRTQRYQETQYF
TRBJ1-4,TRBV4-2,CASSLTARATNEKLFF
TRBJ2-7,TRBV20-1,CSYYVISGAYEQYF
TRBJ2-1,TRBV20-1,CSARGRDPGEQFF
TRBJ2-3,TRBV5-1,CASSFAARSTDTQYF
TRBJ2-7,TRBV12-3/TRBV12-4,CASSPNRAGELYEQYF
TRBJ2-1,TRBV7-9,CASSPPVDEQFF
TRBJ2-7,TRBV6-6,CASRQASISSYEQYF
TRBJ2-1,TRBV14,CASSLLTSGPYNEQFF
TRBJ1-1,TRBV6-5,CASSFGPPGTEAFF
TRBJ2-1,TRBV7-8,CASSLEVRNSYNEQFF
TRBJ2-7,TRBV9,CASSERGERNYEQYF
TRBJ1-2,TRBV7-2,CASSRWTGGEGYTF
TRBJ2-1,TRBV7-3,CASSLRDFRDERFF
TRBJ2-5,TRBV7-9,CASSSPSGTNRQETQYF
TRBJ2-3,TRBV4-1,CASSQEVAGGPDTQYF
TRBJ2-1,TRBV11-2,CASSLGGINYNEQFF
TRBJ1-2,TRBV20-1,CSASFFIGPPTGGYTF
TRBJ1-2,TRBV20-1,CSARDLTEYGYTF
TRBJ2-5,TRBV7-2,CASSIQLGKQETQYF
TRBJ2-4,TRBV20-1,CSAREQGVDEQYF
TRBJ2-5,TRBV27,CASSFTGGEQYF
TRBJ2-7,TRBV20-1,CSAIGGGQVTYEQYF
TRBJ2-7,TRBV6-5,CASRPQGTYEQYF
TRBJ1-2,TRBV27,CASRKQGAYYGYTF
TRBJ2-5,TRBV5-1,CASSLLGQGGQETQYF
TRBJ2-5,TRBV11-2,CASGWDGIGQYF
TRBJ2-7,TRBV12-3/TRBV12-4,CAGSETGMSYEQYF
TRBJ2-1,TRBV6-1,CASRRLAGAANEQFF
TRBJ1-2,TRBV20-1,CSAADRDYYGYTF
TRBJ2-3,TRBV9,CASSPSRGVSADTQYF
TRBJ2-3,TRBV12-3/TRBV12-4,CASRRSSGKPDTQYF
TRBJ1-1,TRBV6-2/TRBV6-3,CASTQGQVNTEAFF
TRBJ2-3,TRBV5-1,CASSPEGSLPDTQYF